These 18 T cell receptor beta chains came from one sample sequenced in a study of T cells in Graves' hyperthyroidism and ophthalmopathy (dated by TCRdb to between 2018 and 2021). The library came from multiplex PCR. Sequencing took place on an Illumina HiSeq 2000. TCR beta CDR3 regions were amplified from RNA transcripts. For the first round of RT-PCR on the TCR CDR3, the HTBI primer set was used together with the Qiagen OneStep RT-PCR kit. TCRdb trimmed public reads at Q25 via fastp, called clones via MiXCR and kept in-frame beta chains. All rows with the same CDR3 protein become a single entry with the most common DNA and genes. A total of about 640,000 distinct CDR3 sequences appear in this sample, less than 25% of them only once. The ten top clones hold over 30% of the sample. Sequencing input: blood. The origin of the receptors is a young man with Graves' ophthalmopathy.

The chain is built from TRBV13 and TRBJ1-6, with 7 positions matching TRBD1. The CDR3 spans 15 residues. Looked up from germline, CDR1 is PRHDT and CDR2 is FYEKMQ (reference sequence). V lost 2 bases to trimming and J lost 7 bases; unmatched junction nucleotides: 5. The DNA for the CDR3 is TGTGCCAGCAGCTTACAGGGGGAAGTCAATTCACCCCTCCACTTT. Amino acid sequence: CASSLQGEVNSPLHF.

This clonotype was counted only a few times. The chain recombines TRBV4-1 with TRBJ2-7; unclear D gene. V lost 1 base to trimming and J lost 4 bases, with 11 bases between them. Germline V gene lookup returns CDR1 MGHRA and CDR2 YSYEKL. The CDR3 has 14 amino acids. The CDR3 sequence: CASSQGRSEYEQYF. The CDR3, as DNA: TGCGCCAGCAGCCAAGGCAGGAGTGAATACGAGCAGTACTTC.

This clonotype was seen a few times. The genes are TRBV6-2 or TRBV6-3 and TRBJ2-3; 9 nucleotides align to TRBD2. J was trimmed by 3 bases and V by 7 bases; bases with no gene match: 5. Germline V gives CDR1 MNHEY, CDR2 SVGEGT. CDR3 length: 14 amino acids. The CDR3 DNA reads TGTGCCAGCAAGGGACTAGCCCGGACAGATACGCAGTATTTT. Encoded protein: CASKGLARTDTQYF.

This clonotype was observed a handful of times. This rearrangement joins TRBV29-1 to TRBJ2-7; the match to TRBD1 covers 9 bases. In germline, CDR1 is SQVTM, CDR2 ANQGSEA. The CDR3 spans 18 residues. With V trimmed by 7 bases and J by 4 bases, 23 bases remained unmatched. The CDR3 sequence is CSGLATVGGTGNFYEQYF. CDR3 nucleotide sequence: TGCAGCGGTCTGGCTACGGTAGGCGGGACAGGGAACTTTTACGAGCAGTACTTC.

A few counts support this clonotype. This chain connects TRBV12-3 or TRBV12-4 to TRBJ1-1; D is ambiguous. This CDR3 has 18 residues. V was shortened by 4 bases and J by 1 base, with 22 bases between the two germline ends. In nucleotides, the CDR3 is TGTGCCAGCAGTTCCGCCGCGCCAGGATACTCCCCGAACACTGAAGCTTTCTTT. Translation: CASSSAAPGYSPNTEAFF.

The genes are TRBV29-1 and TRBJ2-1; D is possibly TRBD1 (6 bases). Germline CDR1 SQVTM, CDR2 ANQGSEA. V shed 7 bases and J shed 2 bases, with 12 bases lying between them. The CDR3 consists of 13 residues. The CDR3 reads CSGGPDAYNEQFF. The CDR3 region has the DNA TGCAGCGGGGGGCCCGACGCCTACAATGAGCAGTTCTTC.

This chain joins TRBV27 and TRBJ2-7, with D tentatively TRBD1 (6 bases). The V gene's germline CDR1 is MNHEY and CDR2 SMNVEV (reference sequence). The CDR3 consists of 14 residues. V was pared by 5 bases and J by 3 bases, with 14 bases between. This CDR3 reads CASSLYRDNYEQYF. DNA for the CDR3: TGTGCCAGCAGTCTATACCGGGACAACTACGAGCAGTACTTC.

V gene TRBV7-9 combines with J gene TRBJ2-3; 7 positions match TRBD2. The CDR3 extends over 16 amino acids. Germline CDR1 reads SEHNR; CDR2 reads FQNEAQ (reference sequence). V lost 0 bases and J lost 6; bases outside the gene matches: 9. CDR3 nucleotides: TGTGCCAGCAGCTTAGCGCGGAGCGGGATAAGGGATACGCAGTATTTT. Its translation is CASSLARSGIRDTQYF.

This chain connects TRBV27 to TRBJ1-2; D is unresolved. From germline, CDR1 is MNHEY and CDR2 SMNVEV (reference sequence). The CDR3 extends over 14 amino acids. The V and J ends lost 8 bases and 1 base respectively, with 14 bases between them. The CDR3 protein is CASAGSIFNYGYTF. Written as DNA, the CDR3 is TGTGCCAGCGCGGGGAGCATTTTTAACTATGGCTACACCTTC.

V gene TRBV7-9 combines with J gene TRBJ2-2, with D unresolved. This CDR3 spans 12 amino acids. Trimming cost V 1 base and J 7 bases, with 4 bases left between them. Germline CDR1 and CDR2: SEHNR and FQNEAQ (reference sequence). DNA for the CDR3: TGTGCCAGCAGCTTAGAGGACGGGGAGCTGTTTTTT. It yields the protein CASSLEDGELFF.

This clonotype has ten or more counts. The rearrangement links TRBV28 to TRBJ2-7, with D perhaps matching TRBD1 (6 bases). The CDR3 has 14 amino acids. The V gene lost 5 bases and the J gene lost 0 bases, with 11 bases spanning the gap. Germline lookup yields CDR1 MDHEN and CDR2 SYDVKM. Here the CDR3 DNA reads TGTGCCAGCAGTGCGACGGACAGCTCCTACGAGCAGTACTTC. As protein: CASSATDSSYEQYF.

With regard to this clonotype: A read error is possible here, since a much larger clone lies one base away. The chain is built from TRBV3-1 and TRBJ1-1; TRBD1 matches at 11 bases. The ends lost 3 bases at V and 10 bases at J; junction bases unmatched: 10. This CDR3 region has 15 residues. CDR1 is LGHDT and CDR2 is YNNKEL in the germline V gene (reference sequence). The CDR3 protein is CASSHHGQGASGAFF. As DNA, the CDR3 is TGTGCCAGCAGCCACCACGGACAGGGGGCAAGTGGAGCTTTCTTT.

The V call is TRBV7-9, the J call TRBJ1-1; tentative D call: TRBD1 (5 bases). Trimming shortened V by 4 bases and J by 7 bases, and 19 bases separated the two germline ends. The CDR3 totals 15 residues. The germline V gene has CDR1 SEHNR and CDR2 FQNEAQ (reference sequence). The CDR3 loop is CASSSDSLPADEAFF. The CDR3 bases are TGTGCCAGCAGCTCCGACAGCCTCCCAGCCGATGAAGCTTTCTTT. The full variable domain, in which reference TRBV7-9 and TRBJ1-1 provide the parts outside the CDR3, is DTGVSQNPRHKITKRGQNVTFRCDPISEHNRLYWYRQTLGQGPEFLTYFQNEAQLEKSRLLSDRFSAERPKGSFSTLEIQRTEQGDSAMYLCASSSDSLPADEAFFGQGTRLTVV.

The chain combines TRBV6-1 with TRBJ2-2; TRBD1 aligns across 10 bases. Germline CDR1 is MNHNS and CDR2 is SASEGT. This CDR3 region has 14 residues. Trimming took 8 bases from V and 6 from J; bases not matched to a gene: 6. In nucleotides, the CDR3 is TGTGCCAGCTCGGACAGGGGGTGGGCCGGGGAGCTGTTTTTT. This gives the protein CASSDRGWAGELFF.

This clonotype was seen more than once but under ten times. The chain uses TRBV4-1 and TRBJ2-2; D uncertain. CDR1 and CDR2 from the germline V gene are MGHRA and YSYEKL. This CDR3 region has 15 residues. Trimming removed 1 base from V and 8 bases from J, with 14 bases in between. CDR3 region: CASSQGVVGTGELFF. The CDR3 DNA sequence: TGCGCCAGCAGCCAAGGAGTGGTGGGTACGGGGGAGCTGTTTTTT.

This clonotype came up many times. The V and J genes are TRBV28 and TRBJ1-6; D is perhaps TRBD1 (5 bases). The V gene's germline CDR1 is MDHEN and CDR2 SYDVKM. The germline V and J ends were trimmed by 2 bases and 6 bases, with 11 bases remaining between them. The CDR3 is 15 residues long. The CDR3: CASSLRSGGNSPLHF. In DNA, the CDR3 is TGTGCCAGCAGTTTACGATCGGGGGGTAATTCACCCCTCCACTTT. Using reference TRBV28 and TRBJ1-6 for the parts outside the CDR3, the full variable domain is DVKVTQSSRYLVKRTGEKVFLECVQDMDHENMFWYRQDPGLGLRLIYFSYDVKMKEKGDIPEGYSVSREKKERFSLILESASTNQTSMYLCASSLRSGGNSPLHFGNGTRLTVT.

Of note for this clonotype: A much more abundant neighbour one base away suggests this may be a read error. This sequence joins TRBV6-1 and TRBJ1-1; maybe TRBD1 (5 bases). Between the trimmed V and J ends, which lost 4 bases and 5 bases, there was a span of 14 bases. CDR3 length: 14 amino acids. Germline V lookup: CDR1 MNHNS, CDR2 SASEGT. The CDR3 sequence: CASSGRGWGTEAFF. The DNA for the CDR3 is TGTGCCAGCAGTGGACGAGGGTGGGGGACTGAAGCTTTCTTT.

This CDR3 reads CASSIDHGFTEAFF. CDR3 sequence (DNA): TGTGCCAGTAGTATAGATCATGGATTCACTGAAGCTTTCTTT. This sequence joins TRBV19 and TRBJ1-1; D call uncertain. The CDR3 consists of 14 residues. CDR1 is LNHDA and CDR2 is SQIVND in the germline V gene (reference sequence). The V and J ends lost 0 bases and 4 bases respectively, with 9 bases between them. The full variable domain, in which reference TRBV19 and TRBJ1-1 provide the parts outside the CDR3, is DGGITQSPKYLFRKEGQNVTLSCEQNLNHDAMYWYRQDPGQGLRLIYYSQIVNDFQKGDIAEGYSVSREKKESFPLTVTSAQKNPTAFYLCASSIDHGFTEAFFGQGTRLTVV.